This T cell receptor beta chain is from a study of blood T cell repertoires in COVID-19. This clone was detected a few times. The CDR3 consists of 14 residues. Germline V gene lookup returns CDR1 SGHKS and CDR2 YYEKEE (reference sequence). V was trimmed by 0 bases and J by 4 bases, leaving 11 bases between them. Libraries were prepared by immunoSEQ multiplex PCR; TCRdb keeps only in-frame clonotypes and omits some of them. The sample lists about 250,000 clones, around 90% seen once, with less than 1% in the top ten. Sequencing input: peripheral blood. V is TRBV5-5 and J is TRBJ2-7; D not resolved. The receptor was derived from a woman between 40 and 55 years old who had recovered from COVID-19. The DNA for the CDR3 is TGTGCCAGCAGCTTGGTCGGTCCGTTTTACGAGCAGTACTTC. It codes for CASSLVGPFYEQYF.